The 30 T cell receptor beta chains reported below all come from one sample, sequenced in a study of cytomegalovirus exposure and HLA in healthy donors. A multiplex PCR was run with 60 Vbeta primers and 13 Jbeta primers. Method: immunoSEQ multiplex PCR; TCRdb's copy keeps in-frame clones and lacks some. The table includes 95,000 to 150,000 clones, over 70% detected once. Input material: PBMCs. All receptors derive from a man in his forties in good health and CMV-seropositive.

The chain joins TRBV11-3 to TRBJ2-1, with D perhaps TRBD1 (7 bases). V was clipped by 5 bases and J by 6 bases, with 11 bases between them. The germline V gene has CDR1 SGHNT and CDR2 YENEEA. The CDR3 loop spans 13 amino acids. This chain's CDR3 is CASSPGGTNEQFF. The DNA for the CDR3 is TGTGCCAGCAGCCCAGGGGGGACCAATGAGCAGTTCTTC.

The chain employs TRBV30 and TRBJ2-4; 8 bases agree with TRBD1. The CDR3 has 15 residues. V lost 1 base and J lost 3; bases outside the gene matches: 5. Germline CDR1 is GTSNPN and CDR2 is SVGIG (reference sequence). Here the CDR3 DNA reads TGTGCCTGGAGTGATCAGGGGGCAAGCAAAAACATTCAGTACTTC. This gives the protein CAWSDQGASKNIQYF. The full variable domain, its missing parts supplied by reference TRBV30 and TRBJ2-4, is SQTIHQWPATLVQPVGSPLSLECTVEGTSNPNLYWYRQAAGRGLQLLFYSVGIGQISSEVPQNLSASRPQDRQFILSSKKLLLSDSGFYLCAWSDQGASKNIQYFGAGTRLSVL.

The chain couples TRBV6-5 to TRBJ2-5, with TRBD2 matching over 7 bases. The germline CDR1 and CDR2 sequences are MNHEY and SVGAGI. V was clipped by 2 bases and J by 5 bases; unmatched bases: 8. The CDR3 extends over 15 amino acids. The CDR3 DNA is TGTGCCAGCAGTTACCAAAACGGGAGGCGGGAGACCCAGTACTTC. It specifies CASSYQNGRRETQYF.

The chain employs TRBV6-5 and TRBJ2-7; 10 nucleotides align to TRBD2. CDR3 length equals 15 residues. The germline CDR1 and CDR2 sequences are MNHEY and SVGAGI. J was trimmed by 4 bases and V by 6 bases; bases with no gene match: 9. Written as DNA, the CDR3 is TGTGCCAGCAGCGAAAAACTAGCGGGATTATACGAGCAGTACTTC. Amino acids: CASSEKLAGLYEQYF.

This chain connects TRBV6-6 to TRBJ2-7; 8 bases match TRBD1. Germline trimming cut 2 bases from V and 8 bases from J; bases unmatched to any gene: 8. Germline V gene lookup returns CDR1 MNHNY and CDR2 SVGAGI (reference sequence). This CDR3 is 14 amino acids long. The CDR3 coding sequence is TGTGCCAGCAGTTACCCGGGACAGGTCCGTAAGCAGTACTTC. It codes for CASSYPGQVRKQYF.

The DNA of the CDR3 is TGTGCCTGGAGTGAGACAGGGGCCTACGAGCAGTACTTC. Translation gives CAWSETGAYEQYF. The chain has TRBV30 and TRBJ2-7; 8 nucleotides align to TRBD1. V shed 1 base, J shed 2 bases, and the junction held 1 base outside the gene matches. The CDR3 length is 13 residues. CDR1 is GTSNPN, CDR2 SVGIG, per germline (reference sequence).

Regarding this clone: Other DNA sequences of this sample code for an identical CDR3. The chain couples TRBV7-9 to TRBJ1-1, with 7 bases lining up with TRBD1. In germline, CDR1 is SEHNR, CDR2 FQNEAQ (reference sequence). The CDR3 is made up of 13 amino acids. V lost 5 bases, J lost 4 bases, and 4 bases stayed unmatched. The CDR3 DNA follows: TGTGCCAGCAGCCCGCAGGGGGGCACTGAAGCTTTCTTT. Translating it yields CASSPQGGTEAFF.

The V and J genes are TRBV5-4 and TRBJ2-5, with D possibly being TRBD2 (5 bases). The V gene's germline CDR1 is SGHNT and CDR2 YYREEE (reference sequence). V was cut by 1 base and J by 4 bases, with 14 bases left in between. The CDR3 spans 15 residues. CDR3 in DNA: TGTGCCAGCAGCTTGAAAAGTCCGGGGTCAGAGACCCAGTACTTC. Residues: CASSLKSPGSETQYF.

The chain recombines TRBV7-3 with TRBJ2-3; 12 positions match TRBD2. Germline values: CDR1 SGHTA, CDR2 FQGTGA. V shed 5 bases, J shed 4 bases, and the junction held 7 bases outside the gene matches. The CDR3 consists of 16 residues. CDR3 nucleotide sequence: TGTGCCAGCAGCCCCCTGACTAGCGGGAGACCAGATACGCAGTATTTT. Its translation: CASSPLTSGRPDTQYF.

This clone has only a few counts. This sequence joins TRBV7-2 and TRBJ2-1; D is uncertain. The CDR3 totals 17 residues. V gave up 5 bases and J gave up 1 base, with 18 bases separating them. The germline gives CDR1 SGHTA, CDR2 FQGNSA. CDR3 nucleotides: TGTGCCAGCAGCCCATATTCATCAGGCCGATCCTACAATGAGCAGTTCTTC. This translates into CASSPYSSGRSYNEQFF.

As concerns this clone: This same CDR3 is encoded by further DNA sequences in the sample. V is TRBV5-4 and J is TRBJ1-2; D not certain. CDR1 is SGHNT and CDR2 is YYREEE in the germline V gene (reference sequence). The germline V and J ends were trimmed by 4 bases and 6 bases, with 13 bases remaining between them. This CDR3 has 13 residues. The CDR3 loop reads CASSAERRNGYTF. DNA of the CDR3: TGTGCCAGCAGCGCCGAACGGAGAAATGGCTACACCTTC.

The chain links TRBV19 to TRBJ2-5, with 9 bases aligning to TRBD1. V lost 5 bases to trimming and J lost 2 bases; unmatched junction nucleotides: 9. Germline CDR1 reads LNHDA; CDR2 reads SQIVND (reference sequence). The CDR3 has 16 amino acids. CDR3 sequence (DNA): TGTGCCAGTAGTGTGGACAGGGGATGGCGTCAAGAGACCCAGTACTTC. Translated, it gives CASSVDRGWRQETQYF.

A few counts support this clone. The chain carries TRBV27 and TRBJ2-5; 8 nucleotides agree with TRBD1. This CDR3 has 15 amino acids. CDR1 MNHEY and CDR2 SMNVEV come from the germline V gene (reference sequence). The V gene end was trimmed by 6 bases and the J gene end by 5 bases; junction bases not matched to a gene: 11. In DNA form, the CDR3 reads TGTGCCAGCAGGCCCCTGGACAGGGAGGAGGAGACCCAGTACTTC. It is translated as CASRPLDREEETQYF.

The chain uses TRBV29-1 and TRBJ1-1; 9 nucleotides agree with TRBD1. Germline V gene data show CDR1 as SQVTM and CDR2 as ANQGSEA. V lost 6 bases and J lost 3; bases outside the gene matches: 5. The CDR3 totals 13 residues. CDR3 loop: CSVGQGWDTEAFF. The CDR3 bases are TGCAGCGTCGGACAGGGGTGGGACACTGAAGCTTTCTTT.

V gene TRBV19 combines with J gene TRBJ1-3; no clear D gene. Germline CDR1 LNHDA, CDR2 SQIVND (reference sequence). This CDR3 is built from 14 residues. V lost 3 bases and J 2 bases, leaving 8 bases between the germline ends. In DNA form, the CDR3 reads TGTGCCAGTAGTATGACGCAGGCTGGAAACACCATATATTTT. Protein sequence: CASSMTQAGNTIYF.

J is TRBJ1-6 and V is TRBV7-9; maybe TRBD1 (5 bases). Between the trimmed V and J ends, which lost 4 bases and 11 bases, there was a span of 15 bases. The CDR3 is 14 residues long. Per the germline V gene, CDR1 is SEHNR and CDR2 is FQNEAQ (reference sequence). DNA for the CDR3: TGTGCCAGCAGCTCGGGGGGGGAAATGGCACCCCTCCACTTT. The encoded protein is CASSSGGEMAPLHF.

The chain combines TRBV5-8 with TRBJ2-5, with TRBD1 matching over 7 bases. Germline lookup yields CDR1 SGHTS and CDR2 YDEGEE. The V and J ends lost 3 bases and 2 bases, in that order; junction bases with no gene match: 7. The CDR3 has 15 residues. CDR3 nucleotides: TGTGCCAGCAGCTCGGGACAGAGACAACAAGAGACCCAGTACTTC. This codes for CASSSGQRQQETQYF.

CDR3: CASSRLMLYGYTF. In DNA, the CDR3 is TGTGCCAGCAGCCGCCTAATGCTCTATGGCTACACCTTC. V usage is TRBV7-9 and J usage is TRBJ1-2, with D uncertain. V lost 5 bases, J lost 4 bases, and 11 bases lay in between. CDR1 SEHNR and CDR2 FQNEAQ come from the germline V gene (reference sequence). The CDR3 has 13 residues.

J is TRBJ2-1 and V is TRBV11-3; a weak D match, TRBD2 (5 bases). Looked up from germline, CDR1 is SGHNT and CDR2 is YENEEA. The CDR3 contains 15 residues. V was clipped by 0 bases and J by 4 bases, with 10 bases between them. Here the CDR3 reads CASSLDTRGYNEQFF. The CDR3 nucleotides are TGTGCCAGCAGCTTAGATACCCGGGGATACAATGAGCAGTTCTTC.

A few counts support this clone. This chain uses TRBV6-6 with TRBJ1-4; D is undetermined. V lost 4 bases to trimming and J lost 3 bases, with 9 bases between them. Germline CDR1 reads MNHNY; CDR2 reads SVGAGI (reference sequence). CDR3 length: 14 residues. The CDR3 spells CASSLMAPNEKLFF. The DNA of the CDR3 is TGTGCCAGCAGTTTGATGGCCCCTAATGAAAAACTGTTTTTT.

The chain joins TRBV11-3 to TRBJ2-7; 8 bases are shared with TRBD1. V was pared by 5 bases and J by 4 bases, with 7 bases of the junction left unmatched. Germline V gives CDR1 SGHNT, CDR2 YENEEA. The CDR3 runs to 14 residues. CDR3 coding DNA: TGTGCCAGCAGCCCTGGACAGGGAGTTTACGAGCAGTACTTC. This gives the protein CASSPGQGVYEQYF.

This chain uses TRBV27 with TRBJ2-5, with D tentatively TRBD2 (5 bases). Per germline, CDR1 MNHEY and CDR2 SMNVEV (reference sequence). V lost 6 bases and J 0 bases, leaving 11 bases between the germline ends. The CDR3 sequence is 14 residues long. The CDR3: CASSDYEDQETQYF. As DNA, the CDR3 is TGTGCCAGCAGCGACTATGAGGACCAAGAGACCCAGTACTTC.

V usage is TRBV28 and J usage is TRBJ1-1; weak D call: TRBD1 (5 bases). Germline V gene lookup returns CDR1 MDHEN and CDR2 SYDVKM. The V end lost 8 bases, the J end lost 12 bases, and 19 bases lay between the germline ends. The CDR3 spans 12 residues. CDR3 DNA sequence: TGTGCCAGCCGTAATGTCCGGGGCGGGACTTTCTTT. Translated, it gives CASRNVRGGTFF.

This chain uses TRBV4-1 with TRBJ2-7; possible D gene TRBD1, 6 bases. The CDR3 consists of 16 residues. Germline loops: CDR1 MGHRA, CDR2 YSYEKL. V lost 3 bases and J lost 3, with 18 bases in between. CDR3 loop: CASSQVRDIPFYEQYF. The CDR3 nucleotides are TGCGCCAGCAGCCAGGTACGGGACATCCCCTTCTACGAGCAGTACTTC.

The rearrangement links TRBV29-1 to TRBJ1-2; no firm D call. Looked up from germline, CDR1 is SQVTM and CDR2 is ANQGSEA. This CDR3 is 12 amino acids long. Trimming stripped 5 bases from V and 4 bases from J, with 11 bases between. Written as DNA, the CDR3 is TGCAGCGTTTGGGGAGGTAGCTATGGCTACACCTTC. Protein: CSVWGGSYGYTF.

This sequence joins TRBV19 and TRBJ2-5; D is unclear. With 4 bases removed from V and 8 bases from J, the gap between germline ends came to 11 bases. CDR1 and CDR2 (germline): LNHDA, SQIVND (reference sequence). The CDR3 is made up of 12 amino acids. The CDR3 region is CASSRDPRTQYF. The CDR3 DNA is TGTGCCAGTAGTAGAGACCCGAGAACCCAGTACTTC.

V usage is TRBV5-8 and J usage is TRBJ1-1, with 8 bases lining up with TRBD1. The CDR3 is 11 residues long. Looked up from germline, CDR1 is SGHTS and CDR2 is YDEGEE. Trimming at V came to 3 bases and at J to 10 bases, leaving 2 bases not matched to a gene. CDR3 amino acids: CASSSGQAAFF. The DNA for the CDR3 is TGTGCCAGCAGCTCGGGACAGGCAGCTTTCTTT.

The chain joins TRBV30 to TRBJ1-1; no firm D call. Trimming cost V 3 bases and J 2 bases, with 4 bases left between them. This CDR3 is 11 amino acids long. Germline V lookup: CDR1 GTSNPN, CDR2 SVGIG (reference sequence). The CDR3 DNA reads as TGTGCCTGGAGGCGAAACACTGAAGCTTTCTTT. Translating it yields CAWRRNTEAFF. The full variable domain, with the rest looked up from reference TRBV30 and TRBJ1-1, is SQTIHQWPATLVQPVGSPLSLECTVEGTSNPNLYWYRQAAGRGLQLLFYSVGIGQISSEVPQNLSASRPQDRQFILSSKKLLLSDSGFYLCAWRRNTEAFFGQGTRLTVV.

The chain joins TRBV6-5 to TRBJ1-3; 8 bases agree with TRBD1. The CDR3 spans 15 residues. Germline trimming cut 5 bases from V and 4 bases from J; bases unmatched to any gene: 7. Germline lookup yields CDR1 MNHEY and CDR2 SVGAGI. This CDR3 is CASSPWTGIGNTIYF. The DNA of the CDR3 is TGTGCCAGCAGTCCTTGGACAGGGATAGGAAACACCATATATTTT.

This clone was picked up a small number of times. This chain joins TRBV7-9 and TRBJ1-2; 9 positions agree with TRBD1. V trimming: 2 bases; J trimming: 7 bases; junction bases outside the gene matches: 5. CDR1 is SEHNR and CDR2 is FQNEAQ in the germline V gene (reference sequence). This CDR3 spans 14 amino acids. The CDR3 region has the DNA TGTGCCAGCAGCTTATTGGGGACAGGGACTGGCTACACCTTC. Protein sequence: CASSLLGTGTGYTF.